A selection of T cell receptor beta chains follows, all from one sample in a study of regulatory T cells in long-lasting Graves disease. From the multiplex PCR reads, TCRdb called clonotypes with MiXCR, one entry per CDR3 protein. The sample records over 500,000 distinct CDR3 sequences, approximately 15% being singletons. The same sample was also used in a study of T cells in Graves' hyperthyroidism and ophthalmopathy.

Sequenced material: peripheral blood mononuclear cells (PBMCs), taken at new diagnosis, from a patient treated with antithyroid drugs. Receptor source: a woman between 25 and 40 years old with Graves disease. Both conserved end residues are part of each CDR3. Fields, in order: CDR3 length, V gene, J gene, clone size, D gene, CDR3 protein, CDR3 DNA. A D gene is named only where the DNA matches it firmly. Part of the rows lack a size; the others show once, few, many or a class for expanded clones.

16,TRBV28,TRBJ2-5,many,NA,CASSLPLLNNGETQYF,TGTGCCAGCAGTTTACCTCTACTTAACAATGGAGAGACCCAGTACTTC
16,TRBV2,TRBJ1-1,NA,TRBD1,CATGTALFGLNAEAFF,TGTGCCACTGGGACAGCGTTGTTTGGGTTGAACGCTGAAGCTTTCTTT
14,TRBV28,TRBJ2-3,many,TRBD1,CASRQGARTDTQYF,TGTGCCAGCAGACAGGGGGCTAGGACAGATACGCAGTATTTT
12,TRBV28,TRBJ1-1,few,NA,CATGTLNTEAFF,TGTGCCACCGGGACGTTGAACACTGAAGCTTTCTTT
11,TRBV20-1,TRBJ2-7,many,NA,CSAHDRYEQYF,TGCAGTGCTCACGACAGATACGAGCAGTACTTC
11,TRBV7-9,TRBJ2-1,many,NA,CASSFNNEQFF,TGTGCCAGCAGCTTTAACAATGAGCAGTTCTTC
14,TRBV5-1,TRBJ2-1,NA,NA,CASSPRTGDNEQFF,TGCGCCAGCAGCCCCCGGACGGGAGACAATGAGCAGTTCTTC
15,TRBV7-3,TRBJ1-5,NA,NA,CASSHVGRRNQPQHF,TGTGCCAGCAGCCATGTGGGCAGACGCAATCAGCCCCAGCATTTT
14,TRBV28,TRBJ2-7,many,NA,CASGDGLAFYEQYF,TGTGCCAGCGGGGATGGGCTAGCTTTCTACGAGCAGTACTTC
12,TRBV30,TRBJ2-7,NA,NA,CAWSRVAYEQYF,TGTGCCTGGAGTCGGGTCGCCTACGAGCAGTACTTC
18,TRBV27,TRBJ2-7,few,TRBD2,CASSLRPPSGRPTYEQYF,TGTGCCAGCAGTTTACGACCACCTAGCGGGAGGCCGACCTACGAGCAGTACTTC
18,TRBV4-1,TRBJ2-1,NA,TRBD2,CASSQGIAGVASYNEQFF,TGCGCCAGCAGCCAGGGAATAGCGGGAGTGGCCTCCTACAATGAGCAGTTCTTC
16,TRBV15,TRBJ1-5,many,TRBD1,CATSSPTGGWDQPQHF,TGTGCCACCAGCAGTCCCACAGGGGGCTGGGATCAGCCCCAGCATTTT
15,TRBV5-1,TRBJ2-7,few,NA,CASSFGDRDADEQYF,TGCGCCAGCAGCTTCGGGGACCGGGACGCCGACGAGCAGTACTTC
13,TRBV30,TRBJ1-1,many,NA,CAWSATANTEAFF,TGTGCCTGGAGTGCAACAGCGAACACTGAAGCTTTCTTT
15,TRBV19,TRBJ1-5,NA,NA,CASTIQRYSNQPQHF,TGTGCCAGCACAATCCAAAGATATAGCAATCAGCCCCAGCATTTT
14,TRBV20-1,TRBJ2-1,NA,TRBD1,CSARQTGGYNEQFF,TGCAGTGCTAGGCAGACAGGGGGATACAATGAGCAGTTCTTC
17,TRBV6-5,TRBJ2-2,NA,TRBD2,CASSSSRTSGNTGELFF,TGTGCCAGCAGTTCATCCCGGACTAGCGGAAACACCGGGGAGCTGTTTTTT
16,TRBV9,TRBJ1-4,few,NA,CASSVESGRGNEKLFF,TGTGCCAGCAGCGTAGAATCCGGGCGCGGCAATGAAAAACTGTTTTTT